The present T cell receptor beta chain was sequenced within a study of blood T cells in healthy people across ages. The second PCR ran roughly 6 to 11 cycles with a sample-barcoded 5' primer and J-beta primers. The template-switch adaptor, which had 12 random nucleotides, put a tag on each cDNA molecule. TCRdb used MiXCR to reprocess the 5' RACE reads, holding one entry per CDR3 protein. The sample yields 600,000 or so distinct CDR3 sequences, 25% to 30% seen once. The CDR3 length is 13 residues. In germline, CDR1 is SEHNR, CDR2 FQNEAQ (reference sequence). V was clipped by 3 bases and J by 11 bases, with 14 bases between them.

The sequence came from an elderly woman in good health. The specimen sequenced was blood. This sequence joins TRBV7-9 and TRBJ1-5; possibly TRBD1 for D (5 bases). Written as DNA, the CDR3 is TGTGCCAGCAGCTTCGGAGGGGAGGAGACCCAGCATTTT. Residues: CASSFGGEETQHF.